This T cell receptor (beta chain) was recorded in a study of CD8 T cells in ankylosing spondylitis. Study observations and caveats: Clones that were linked to disease were CD8+ and were relatively rare in peripheral blood. A motif of 7 to 9 highly homologous TCR beta variants was seen as apparently characteristic of ankylosing spondylitis blood. Disease-linked clones reportedly concentrated significantly in matched ankylosing spondylitis synovial fluid.

This clonotype has only a few counts. Antigen: not known. Using quantitative 5'-RACE with molecular barcodes, the authors made TCR beta libraries. TCRdb ran MiXCR on the 5' RACE reads and lists one entry per CDR3 protein. This sample has a few hundred thousand distinct CDR3 sequences, with 15% to 20% found just once. This CDR3 region has 16 residues. In germline, CDR1 is SGHRS, CDR2 YFSETQ. V dropped 4 bases and J dropped 1 base, with 15 bases sitting between them. The TCR originated in a male donor with ankylosing spondylitis or in good health (not recorded which). The chain links TRBV5-1 to TRBJ2-1, with TRBD2 as a possible D gene (6 bases). The sample taken for sequencing was blood, either unsorted or a sorted T cell fraction (not recorded which). CDR3 in DNA: TGCGCCAGCAGCCGTACAACTAGCACTTCCTACAATGAGCAGTTCTTC. Translating it yields CASSRTTSTSYNEQFF.